This T cell receptor beta chain was found in a study of cytotoxic CD8 clonotypes in ibrutinib-treated CLL (TCRdb year 2021). Describing the broader study: In this cohort, approximately 15 patients were treatment-naive and approximately 10 were relapsed/refractory, while 17 to 18 had unmutated IGHV. Cryopreserved peripheral blood mononuclear cells were collected at three points: before therapy, at response, and at either sustained remission or disease progression. On average, each sample yielded around 230,000 productive templates and tens of thousands of productive rearrangements. Responses were partial in about 25 patients and complete in 2; after median 68 months follow-up, about 14 stayed in remission and some twelve progressed. Every remission and progressive disease sample was obtained while ibrutinib was still being received by the patients. Longitudinal samples were obtainable from about 30% of the roughly 86 participants in the trial. Samples at response were collected after a median of roughly 13 months of treatment, with a range of roughly 6 to 36 months. Study-wide conclusions, independent of this receptor: Public clonotypes were rare and either shrank or stayed stable during treatment, and the rise in clonality at ibrutinib response reflected expansion of private clonotypes. Lymph node repertoires were not examined, and the timing of sampling was not matched between patients in sustained remission and those whose disease progressed. Baseline clonality was found to be higher than that of age-matched healthy donors and was strongly correlated with circulating CD8+ T-cell counts. Clonality increased at ibrutinib response, stayed stable in sustained remission, and fell back toward baseline at progression.

CDR1 MGHDK and CDR2 SYGVNS are derived from the germline V gene. The trim is 5 bases for V and 4 bases for J, with a gap of 18 bases between the germline ends. The CDR3 numbers 16 residues from cysteine through phenylalanine. The entry retains the CDR3 DNA only, 48 bases that are in frame from base 1. On a MiSeq, deep resolution sequencing aimed for a depth between 1 in 1 million and 1 in 200,000 T cells, with each clonotype covered 10x on average. The immunoSEQ hsTCRB Kit was used to generate TCR beta libraries. The paper's processing steps were these. The data were analyzed with ImmunoSEQ Analyzer and ImmunoSEQ Data Assistant, and V, D and J gene assignments followed IMGT definitions. Clonality, with values ranging from 0 to 1, was calculated as one minus the normalized Shannon entropy of productive rearrangement frequencies. Only overrepresented clonotypes making up at least 0.05% of the repertoire of each patient were included in the public clonotype analysis. Repertoires from some 14 age-matched healthy donors in immuneACCESS were used as clonality controls. TCRdb obtained this table from immuneACCESS and retained in-frame rearrangements with V and J assigned. These tables miss some clones; where compared with another copy, unresolved V genes account for less than half of the shortfall, and the remainder is unexplained. From that table come the V and J calls and clone size; the DNA was used to work out D and trimming. This sample lists some 350,000 clones; roughly two thirds were detected once. 6.3% of the sample belongs to the ten largest clones.

This clone occurred once. No antigen is known for it. The record has no base qualities; no much larger clone is one base away. For TCR beta library preparation, around 2 micrograms of genomic DNA were isolated from cryopreserved PBMCs. Longitudinal blood samples from CLL patients receiving ibrutinib monotherapy were subjected to high-throughput TCR beta sequencing. The patients were enrolled in a single-center, open-label phase 2 trial of ibrutinib monotherapy. The receptor's source is a human donor with chronic lymphocytic leukemia. Sequenced here: PBMCs, sampled after 36 months of ibrutinib treatment. This receptor chain uses TRBV25-1 and TRBJ1-3; TRBD1 might be the D gene, on 5 matching bases. The DNA sequence is TGTGCCAGCAGTCCACAGGTGGCAGGTCCAGGAAACACCATATATTTT. Protein translation: CASSPQVAGPGNTIYF. Reference TRBV25-1 and TRBJ1-3 genes cover what lies past the CDR3, so the full variable domain is EADIYQTPRYLVIGTGKKITLECSQTMGHDKMYWYQQDPGMELHLIHYSYGVNSTEKGDLSSESTVSRIRTEHFPLTLESARPSHTSQYLCASSPQVAGPGNTIYFGEGSWLTVV.